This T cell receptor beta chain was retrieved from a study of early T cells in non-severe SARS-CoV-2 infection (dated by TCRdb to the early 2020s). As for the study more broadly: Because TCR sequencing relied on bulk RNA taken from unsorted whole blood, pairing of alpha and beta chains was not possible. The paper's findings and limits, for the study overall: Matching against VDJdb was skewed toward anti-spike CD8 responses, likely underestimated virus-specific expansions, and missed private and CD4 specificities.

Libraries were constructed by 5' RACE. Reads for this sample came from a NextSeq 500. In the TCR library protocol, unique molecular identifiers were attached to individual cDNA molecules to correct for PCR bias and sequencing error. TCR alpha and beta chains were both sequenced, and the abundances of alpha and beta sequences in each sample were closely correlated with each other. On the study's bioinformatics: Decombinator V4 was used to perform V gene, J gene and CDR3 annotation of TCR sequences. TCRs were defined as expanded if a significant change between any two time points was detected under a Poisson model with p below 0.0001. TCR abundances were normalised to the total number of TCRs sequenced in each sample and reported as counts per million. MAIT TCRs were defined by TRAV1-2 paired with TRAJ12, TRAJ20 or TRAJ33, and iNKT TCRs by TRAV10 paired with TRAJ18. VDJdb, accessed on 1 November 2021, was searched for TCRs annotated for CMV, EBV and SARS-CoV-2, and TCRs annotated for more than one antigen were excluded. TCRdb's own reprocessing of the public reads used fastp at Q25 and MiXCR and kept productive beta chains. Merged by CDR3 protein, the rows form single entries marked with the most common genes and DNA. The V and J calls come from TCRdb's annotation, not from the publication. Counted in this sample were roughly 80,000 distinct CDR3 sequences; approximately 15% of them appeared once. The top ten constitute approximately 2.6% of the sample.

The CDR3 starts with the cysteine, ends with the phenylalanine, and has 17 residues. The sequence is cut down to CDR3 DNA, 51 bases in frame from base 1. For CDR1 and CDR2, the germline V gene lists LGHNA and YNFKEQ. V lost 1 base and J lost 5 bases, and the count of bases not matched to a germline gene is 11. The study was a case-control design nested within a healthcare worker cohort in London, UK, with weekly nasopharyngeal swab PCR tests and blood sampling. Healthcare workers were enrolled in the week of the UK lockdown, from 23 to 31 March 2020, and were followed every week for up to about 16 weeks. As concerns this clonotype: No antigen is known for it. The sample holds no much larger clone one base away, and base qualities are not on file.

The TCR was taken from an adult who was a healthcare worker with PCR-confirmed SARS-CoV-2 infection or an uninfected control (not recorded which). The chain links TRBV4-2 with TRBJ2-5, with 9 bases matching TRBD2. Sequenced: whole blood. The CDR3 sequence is CASSQGLAGRGRETQYF. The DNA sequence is TGTGCCAGCAGCCAAGGGCTAGCGGGGCGCGGTCGGGAGACCCAGTACTTC.